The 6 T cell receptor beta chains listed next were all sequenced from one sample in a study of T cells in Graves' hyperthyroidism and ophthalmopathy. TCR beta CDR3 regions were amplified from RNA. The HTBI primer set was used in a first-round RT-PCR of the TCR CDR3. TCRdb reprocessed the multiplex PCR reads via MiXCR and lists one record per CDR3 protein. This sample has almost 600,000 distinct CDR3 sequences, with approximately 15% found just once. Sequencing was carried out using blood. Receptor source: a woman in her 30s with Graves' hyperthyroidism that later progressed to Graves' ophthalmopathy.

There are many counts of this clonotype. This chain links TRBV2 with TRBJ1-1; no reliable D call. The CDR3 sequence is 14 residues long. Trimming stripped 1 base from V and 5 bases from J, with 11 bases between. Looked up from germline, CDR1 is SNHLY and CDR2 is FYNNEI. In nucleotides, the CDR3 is TGTGCCAGCAGTGAAGGTCGGGGTGGGACTGAAGCTTTCTTT. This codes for CASSEGRGGTEAFF.

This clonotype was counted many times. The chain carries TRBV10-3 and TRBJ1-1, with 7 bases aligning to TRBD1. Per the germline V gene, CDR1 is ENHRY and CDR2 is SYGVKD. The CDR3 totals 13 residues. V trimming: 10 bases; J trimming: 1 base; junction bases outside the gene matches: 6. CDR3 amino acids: CATNQGENTEAFF. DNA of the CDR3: TGTGCCACCAACCAGGGGGAGAACACTGAAGCTTTCTTT.

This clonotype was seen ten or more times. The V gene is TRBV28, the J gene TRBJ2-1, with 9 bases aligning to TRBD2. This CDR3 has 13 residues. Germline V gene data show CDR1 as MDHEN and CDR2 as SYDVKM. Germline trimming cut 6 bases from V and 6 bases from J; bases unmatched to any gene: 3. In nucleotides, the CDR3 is TGTGCCAGCAGACTAGCGGGTAGCAATGAGCAGTTCTTC. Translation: CASRLAGSNEQFF.

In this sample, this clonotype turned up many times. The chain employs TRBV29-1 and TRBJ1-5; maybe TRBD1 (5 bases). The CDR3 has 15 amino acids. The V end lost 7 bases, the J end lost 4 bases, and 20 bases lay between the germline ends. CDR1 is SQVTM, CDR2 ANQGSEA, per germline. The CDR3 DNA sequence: TGCAGCGCAAGCATGGGAGGGGTTGGGAATCAGCCCCAGCATTTT. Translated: CSASMGGVGNQPQHF.

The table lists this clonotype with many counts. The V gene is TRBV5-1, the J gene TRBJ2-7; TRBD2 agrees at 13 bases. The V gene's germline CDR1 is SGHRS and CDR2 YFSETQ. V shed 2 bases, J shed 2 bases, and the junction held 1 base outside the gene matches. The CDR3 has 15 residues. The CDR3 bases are TGCGCCAGCAGCTTAGGACTAGCGGGAGCCTACGAGCAGTACTTC. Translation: CASSLGLAGAYEQYF.

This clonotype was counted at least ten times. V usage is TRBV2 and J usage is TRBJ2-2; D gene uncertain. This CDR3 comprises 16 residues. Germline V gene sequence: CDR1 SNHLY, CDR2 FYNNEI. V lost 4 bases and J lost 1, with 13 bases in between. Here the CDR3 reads CASSADGVLNTGELFF. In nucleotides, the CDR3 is TGTGCCAGCAGTGCGGACGGAGTCCTGAACACCGGGGAGCTGTTTTTT.